The TCR beta chain described here comes from a study of T cell responses to AZD1222 COVID-19 vaccine. Germline CDR1 reads KGHSH; CDR2 reads LQKENI. This CDR3 has 14 amino acids. J gave up 5 bases and V 2 bases, and 2 bases lay outside the gene matches. Study-wide results and caveats: Within unmutated variant regions lay the reported targets of nearly half of spike-specific TCRs. Two doses of AZD1222 preceded a rise in Spike-specific TCR breadth and depth.

Libraries were prepared by immunoSEQ multiplex PCR; TCRdb keeps only in-frame clonotypes and omits some of them. The sample has some 280,000 clones; about 94% are singletons. A remark on this clone: Its antigen is still unknown.

Sample: peripheral blood, taken 28 days after the second AZD1222 dose. The TCR was taken from an adult who received the AZD1222 COVID-19 vaccine. This chain uses TRBV18 with TRBJ2-3; 9 positions match TRBD1. The chain's CDR3 is CASSPGQGIDTQYF. In nucleotides, the CDR3 is TGTGCCAGCTCACCAGGACAGGGGATAGATACGCAGTATTTT.